This passage covers 2 T cell receptor beta chains from one sample sequenced in a study of T cells in Graves' hyperthyroidism and ophthalmopathy. RNA transcripts yielded amplified TCR beta CDR3 regions. RT-PCR in the first round (using the HTBI primer set) targeted the TCR CDR3. TCRdb used MiXCR to reprocess the multiplex PCR reads, holding one entry per CDR3 protein. The data hold 360,000 or so distinct CDR3 sequences, with 13% to 15% observed a single time. The sequencing input was blood. The receptor set was obtained from a woman in her fifties or sixties with Graves' ophthalmopathy.

In its sample, this clonotype was seen many times. This chain uses TRBV30 with TRBJ1-5; D may be TRBD1 (6 bases). The CDR3 length is 14 residues. V lost 4 bases and J lost 1, with 11 bases in between. Germline CDR1 and CDR2: GTSNPN and SVGIG (reference sequence). For the CDR3, the DNA is TGTGCCTGGAAACAGGGAATGAGCAATCAGCCCCAGCATTTT. It translates to CAWKQGMSNQPQHF. Using reference TRBV30 and TRBJ1-5 for the parts outside the CDR3, the full variable domain is SQTIHQWPATLVQPVGSPLSLECTVEGTSNPNLYWYRQAAGRGLQLLFYSVGIGQISSEVPQNLSASRPQDRQFILSSKKLLLSDSGFYLCAWKQGMSNQPQHFGDGTRLSIL.

The table lists this clonotype with many counts. V is TRBV6-1 and J is TRBJ1-1; D unclear. The V and J ends lost 4 bases and 1 base respectively, with 10 bases between them. The germline V gene encodes CDR1 MNHNS and CDR2 SASEGT. CDR3 length: 14 amino acids. CDR3 protein: CASSVPGGNTEAFF. CDR3 bases: TGTGCCAGCAGTGTCCCAGGAGGGAACACTGAAGCTTTCTTT.